These 10 T cell receptor beta chains were sequenced from one sample in a study of T cell repertoires in ileal Crohn's disease. Here immunoSEQ multiplex PCR was the method, and the copy in TCRdb shows in-frame clones only, minus some. The data hold some 12,000 clones, with about four fifths observed a single time. Sequenced: ileal tissue. The receptor source for this set is an adult with Crohn's disease.

This clone was seen once. The rearrangement uses TRBV9 and TRBJ1-3, with D perhaps matching TRBD1 (6 bases). Trimming left V 3 bases short and J 0 bases short, with 19 bases between. The CDR3 is 18 residues long. CDR1 and CDR2 (germline): SGDLS, YYNGEE. The CDR3 sequence is CASSEPAGTPSSGNTIYF. DNA for the CDR3: TGTGCCAGCAGCGAACCCGCCGGGACACCAAGCTCTGGAAACACCATATATTTT.

Concerning this clone itself: Other DNA variants within this sample encode the same CDR3. The rearrangement links TRBV4-3 to TRBJ1-6; perhaps TRBD1 as D (5 bases). The CDR3 loop spans 17 amino acids. Trimming left V 5 bases short and J 2 bases short, with 16 bases between. Looked up from germline, CDR1 is LGHNA and CDR2 is YSLEER. The CDR3 is CASSALPGMTYNSPLHF. The CDR3 nucleotides are TGCGCCAGCAGCGCACTTCCAGGGATGACCTATAATTCACCCCTCCACTTT.

The chain couples TRBV7-2 to TRBJ2-7, with D possibly TRBD2 on 6 matching bases. The V gene lost 4 bases and the J gene lost 5 bases, with 18 bases spanning the gap. Per germline, CDR1 SGHTA and CDR2 FQGNSA. The CDR3 covers 15 residues. In nucleotides, the CDR3 is TGTGCCAGCAGCTCCGCTGGAGGGGCGTACCACGAGCAGTACTTC. Translated, it gives CASSSAGGAYHEQYF.

The chain carries TRBV6-4 and TRBJ1-2; 9 nucleotides agree with TRBD1. The CDR3 length is 14 residues. The V segment lost 0 bases and the J segment 6 bases; nucleotides outside the gene matches: 2. Germline V CDR1 and CDR2: MRHNA, SNTAGT. The CDR3, as DNA: TGTGCCAGCAGTGACTCTACAGGGGGCAATGGCTACACCTTC. The encoded protein is CASSDSTGGNGYTF.

The J gene is TRBJ1-2, the V gene TRBV11-3, with 7 bases lining up with TRBD1. Germline V gene lookup returns CDR1 SGHNT and CDR2 YENEEA. The ends lost 1 base at V and 4 bases at J; junction bases unmatched: 6. The CDR3 consists of 15 residues. CDR3 in DNA: TGTGCCAGCAGCTTAGGGCAGGGGGACATCTATGGCTACACCTTC. Translation: CASSLGQGDIYGYTF.

The genes are TRBV9 and TRBJ2-5; 9 bases fit TRBD1. The last part of the DNA fits TRBJ2-7 better; the J call may be wrong. The length of the CDR3 is 15 residues. Germline CDR1 and CDR2: SGDLS and YYNGEE. The CDR3 sequence: CASSTRTGVTDEQYF. The CDR3 bases are TGTGCCAGCAGCACGAGGACAGGGGTTACCGACGAGCAGTACTTC.

This chain joins TRBV27 and TRBJ1-2; 11 positions match TRBD1. V was pared by 2 bases and J by 8 bases, with 4 bases of the junction left unmatched. The CDR3 length is 14 residues. From germline, CDR1 is MNHEY and CDR2 SMNVEV (reference sequence). The CDR3, as DNA: TGTGCCAGCAGTTTAGCTGGGACAGGGGGAGGCTACACCTTC. This translates into CASSLAGTGGGYTF.

This clone was seen a few times. The CDR3 DNA follows: TGTGCCAGCAGCGTAGGGAGCGGGGGGGCAGATACGCAGTATTTT. It specifies CASSVGSGGADTQYF. This chain joins TRBV9 and TRBJ2-3, with 10 nucleotides matching TRBD2. The CDR3 runs 15 residues. From germline, CDR1 is SGDLS and CDR2 YYNGEE. V shed 0 bases and J 4 bases; nucleotides not matched to a gene: 2.

The chain links TRBV11-2 to TRBJ2-2, with TRBD1 identical over 9 bases. Trimming cost V 2 bases and J 4 bases; bases outside gene matches: 8. Looked up from germline, CDR1 is SGHAT and CDR2 is FQNNGV. The CDR3 sequence is 17 residues long. CDR3 bases: TGTGCCAGCAGCTTACCGGGACAGGGAATTAGCACCGGGGAGCTGTTTTTT. Its protein product is CASSLPGQGISTGELFF.

The J gene is TRBJ2-6, the V gene TRBV11-2, with D perhaps TRBD1 (5 bases). The CDR3 has 15 amino acids. Germline loops: CDR1 SGHAT, CDR2 FQNNGV. Trimming removed 3 bases at V and 2 bases at J, with 8 bases between. CDR3 nucleotides: TGTGCCAGCAGCTTGGGCAGGGCTGGGGCCAACGTCCTGACTTTC. Translation: CASSLGRAGANVLTF. The full variable domain, completed using reference TRBV11-2 and TRBJ2-6, is EAGVAQSPRYKIIEKRQSVAFWCNPISGHATLYWYQQILGQGPKLLIQFQNNGVVDDSQLPKDRFSAERLKGVDSTLKIQPAKLEDSAVYLCASSLGRAGANVLTFGAGSRLTVL.